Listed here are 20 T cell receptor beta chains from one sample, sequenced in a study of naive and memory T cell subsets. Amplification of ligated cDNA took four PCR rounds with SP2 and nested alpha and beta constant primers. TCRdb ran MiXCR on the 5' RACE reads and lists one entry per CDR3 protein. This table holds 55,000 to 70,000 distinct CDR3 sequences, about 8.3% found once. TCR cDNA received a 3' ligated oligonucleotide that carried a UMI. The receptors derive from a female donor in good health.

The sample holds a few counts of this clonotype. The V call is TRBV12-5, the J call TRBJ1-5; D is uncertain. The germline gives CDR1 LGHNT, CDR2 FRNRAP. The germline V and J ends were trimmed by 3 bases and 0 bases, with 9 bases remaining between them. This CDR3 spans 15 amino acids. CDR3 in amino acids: CASGLATVSNQPQHF. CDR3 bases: TGTGCTAGTGGTTTAGCGACCGTTAGCAATCAGCCCCAGCATTTT.

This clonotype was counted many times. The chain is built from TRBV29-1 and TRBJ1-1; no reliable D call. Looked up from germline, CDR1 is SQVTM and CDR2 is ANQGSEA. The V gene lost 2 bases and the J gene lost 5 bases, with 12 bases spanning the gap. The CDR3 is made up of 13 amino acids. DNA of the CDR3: TGCAGCGTTGAAAGGAACATGGGAACTGAAGCTTTCTTT. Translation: CSVERNMGTEAFF.

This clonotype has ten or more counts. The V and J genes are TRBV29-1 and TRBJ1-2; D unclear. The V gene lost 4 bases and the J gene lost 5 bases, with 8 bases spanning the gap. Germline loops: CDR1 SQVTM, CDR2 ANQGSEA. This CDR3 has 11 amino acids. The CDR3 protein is CSVGGSYGYTF. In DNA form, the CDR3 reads TGCAGCGTTGGAGGGTCTTATGGCTACACCTTC.

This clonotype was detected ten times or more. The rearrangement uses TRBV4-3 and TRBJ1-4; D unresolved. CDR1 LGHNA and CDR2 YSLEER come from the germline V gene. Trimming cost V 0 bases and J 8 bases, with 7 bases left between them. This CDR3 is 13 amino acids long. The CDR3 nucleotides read TGCGCCAGCAGCCAAGAACTGATGGAAAAACTGTTTTTT. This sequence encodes CASSQELMEKLFF.

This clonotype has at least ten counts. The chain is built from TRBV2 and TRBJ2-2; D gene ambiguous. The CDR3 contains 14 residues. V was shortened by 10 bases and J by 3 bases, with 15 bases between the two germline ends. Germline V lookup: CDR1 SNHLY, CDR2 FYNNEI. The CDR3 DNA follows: TGTGCCACCAAAAGGGCAGGTTACACCGGGGAGCTGTTTTTT. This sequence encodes CATKRAGYTGELFF.

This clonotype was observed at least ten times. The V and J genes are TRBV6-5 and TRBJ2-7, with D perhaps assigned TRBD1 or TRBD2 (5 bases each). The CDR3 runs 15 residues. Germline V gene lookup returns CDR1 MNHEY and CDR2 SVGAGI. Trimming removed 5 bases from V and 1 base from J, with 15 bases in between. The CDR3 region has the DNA TGTGCCAGCAGTACTTCCGGGACGGGTTCCTACGAGCAGTACTTC. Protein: CASSTSGTGSYEQYF.

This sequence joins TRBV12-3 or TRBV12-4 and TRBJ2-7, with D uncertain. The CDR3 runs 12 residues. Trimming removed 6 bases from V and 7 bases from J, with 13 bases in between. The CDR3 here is CASSSLLVEQYF. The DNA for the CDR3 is TGTGCCAGCAGCTCTCTGTTGGTAGAGCAGTACTTC.

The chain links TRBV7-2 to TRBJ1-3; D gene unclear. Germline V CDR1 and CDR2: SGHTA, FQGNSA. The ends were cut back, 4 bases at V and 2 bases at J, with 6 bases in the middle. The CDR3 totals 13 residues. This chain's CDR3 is CASSWSPGNTIYF. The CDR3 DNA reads TGTGCCAGCAGCTGGAGTCCTGGAAACACCATATATTTT.

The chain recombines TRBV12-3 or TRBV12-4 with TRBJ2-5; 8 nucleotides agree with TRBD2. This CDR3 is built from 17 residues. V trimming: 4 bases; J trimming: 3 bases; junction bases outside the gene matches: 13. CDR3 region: CASSSGSTGGLEETQYF. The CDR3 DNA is TGTGCCAGCAGTTCCGGGTCTACGGGGGGGTTAGAAGAGACCCAGTACTTC.

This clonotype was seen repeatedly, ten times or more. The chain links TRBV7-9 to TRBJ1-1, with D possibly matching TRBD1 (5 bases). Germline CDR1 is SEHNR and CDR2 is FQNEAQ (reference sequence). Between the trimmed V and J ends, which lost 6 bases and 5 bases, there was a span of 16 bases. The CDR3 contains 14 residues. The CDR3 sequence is CASRGEFLETEAFF. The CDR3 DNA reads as TGTGCCAGCAGGGGGGAGTTCCTCGAGACTGAAGCTTTCTTT.

Here the CDR3 DNA reads TGTGCCAGCAGGCTCGGACGTCTTACTGAAGCTTTCTTT. This translates into CASRLGRLTEAFF. The V gene is TRBV12-3 or TRBV12-4, the J gene TRBJ1-1, with unresolved D. The CDR3 length is 13 residues. With 6 bases removed from V and 5 bases from J, the gap between germline ends came to 13 bases.

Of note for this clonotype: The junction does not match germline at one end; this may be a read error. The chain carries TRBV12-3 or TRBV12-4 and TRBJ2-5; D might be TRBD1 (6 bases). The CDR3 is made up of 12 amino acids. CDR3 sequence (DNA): TGTGCCAGCAGCTTAGGGGGTCCGACCCAGTACTTC. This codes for CASSLGGPTQYF.

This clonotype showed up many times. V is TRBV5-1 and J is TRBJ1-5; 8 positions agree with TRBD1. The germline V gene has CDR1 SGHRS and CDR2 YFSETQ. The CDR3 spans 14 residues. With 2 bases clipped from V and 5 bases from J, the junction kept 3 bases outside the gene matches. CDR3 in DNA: TGCGCCAGCAGCTTTTCAGGGGGCGATCAGCCCCAGCATTTT. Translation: CASSFSGGDQPQHF.

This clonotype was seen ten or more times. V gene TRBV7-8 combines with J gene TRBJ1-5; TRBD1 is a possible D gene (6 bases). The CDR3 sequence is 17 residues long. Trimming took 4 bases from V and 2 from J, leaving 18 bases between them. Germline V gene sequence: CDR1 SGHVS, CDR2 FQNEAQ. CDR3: CASSSRAGGAGNQPQHF. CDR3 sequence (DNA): TGTGCCAGCAGCTCCCGAGCCGGGGGGGCAGGCAATCAGCCCCAGCATTTT.

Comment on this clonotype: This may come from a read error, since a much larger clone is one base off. The CDR3 coding sequence is TGTGCCAGCAGTTTCGCCGGGACAGGATACACTGAAACTTTCTTT. This sequence encodes CASSFAGTGYTETFF. V and J are TRBV28 and TRBJ1-1; 8 nucleotides align to TRBD1. The germline V gene encodes CDR1 MDHEN and CDR2 SYDVKM. CDR3 length: 15 residues.

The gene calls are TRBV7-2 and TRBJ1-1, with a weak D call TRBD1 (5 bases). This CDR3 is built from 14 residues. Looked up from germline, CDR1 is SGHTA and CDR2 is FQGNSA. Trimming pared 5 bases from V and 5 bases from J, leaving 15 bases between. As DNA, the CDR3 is TGTGCCAGCAGCCTTCGGGGCCTCGGGACTGAAGCTTTCTTT. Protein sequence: CASSLRGLGTEAFF.

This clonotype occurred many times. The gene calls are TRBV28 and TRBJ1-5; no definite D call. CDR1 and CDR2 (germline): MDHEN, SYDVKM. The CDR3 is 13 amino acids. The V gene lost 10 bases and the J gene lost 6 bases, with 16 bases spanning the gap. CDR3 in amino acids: CATGGRVGQPQHF. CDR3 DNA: TGTGCCACCGGTGGGAGGGTCGGTCAGCCCCAGCATTTT.

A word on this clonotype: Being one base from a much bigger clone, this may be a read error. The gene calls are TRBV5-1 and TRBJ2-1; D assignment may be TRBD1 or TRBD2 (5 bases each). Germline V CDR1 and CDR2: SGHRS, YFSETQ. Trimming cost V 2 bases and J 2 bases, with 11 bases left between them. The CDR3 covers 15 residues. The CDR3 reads CASSFEGSAYNEQFF. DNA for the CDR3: TGCGCCAGCAGCTTTGAGGGGAGCGCCTACAATGAGCAGTTCTTC. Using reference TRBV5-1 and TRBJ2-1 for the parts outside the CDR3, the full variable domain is KAGVTQTPRYLIKTRGQQVTLSCSPISGHRSVSWYQQTPGQGLQFLFEYFSETQRNKGNFPGRFSGRQFSNSRSEMNVSTLELGDSALYLCASSFEGSAYNEQFFGPGTRLTVL.

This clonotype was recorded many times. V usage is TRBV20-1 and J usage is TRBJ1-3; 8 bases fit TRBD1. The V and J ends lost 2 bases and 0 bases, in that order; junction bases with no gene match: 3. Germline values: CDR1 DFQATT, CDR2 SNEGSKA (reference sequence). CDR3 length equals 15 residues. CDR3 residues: CSARPGQASGNTIYF. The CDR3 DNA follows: TGCAGTGCTAGACCGGGACAGGCCTCTGGAAACACCATATATTTT.

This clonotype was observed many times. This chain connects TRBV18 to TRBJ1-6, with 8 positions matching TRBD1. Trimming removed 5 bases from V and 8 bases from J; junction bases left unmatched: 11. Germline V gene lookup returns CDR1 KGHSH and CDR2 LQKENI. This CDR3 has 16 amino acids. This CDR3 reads CASSSIKTGDYSPLHF. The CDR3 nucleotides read TGTGCCAGCTCAAGTATCAAGACAGGGGATTATTCACCCCTCCACTTT.